This paragraph reports one T cell receptor beta chain. Its specificity is unknown. Sequencing was performed with immunoSEQ multiplex PCR; in TCRdb, only in-frame clones are kept and a portion is missing. The sample lists approximately 47,000 clones, around 87% occurring once. This sample was included in a study of OX40 agonist ivuxolimab in advanced cancers. General observations from the study: At 0.1 to 3.0 mg/kg, clonal expansion of CD4+ and CD8+ blood T cells had occurred by week 6.

This receptor was obtained from an adult with an advanced solid tumor such as melanoma, head and neck, liver or kidney cancer. The sequences come from CD4+ or CD8+ T cells sorted from blood, collected in a trial of the OX40 agonist ivuxolimab.

The CDR3 coding sequence is TGTGCCAGCAGTGTTTTGGGCGTCCCCGGGGAGCTGTTTTTT. Translation gives CASSVLGVPGELFF. This sequence joins TRBV2 and TRBJ2-2; D remains unclear. Germline V gene data show CDR1 as SNHLY and CDR2 as FYNNEI. The CDR3 covers 14 residues. V lost 4 bases and J 6 bases, leaving 12 bases between the germline ends.